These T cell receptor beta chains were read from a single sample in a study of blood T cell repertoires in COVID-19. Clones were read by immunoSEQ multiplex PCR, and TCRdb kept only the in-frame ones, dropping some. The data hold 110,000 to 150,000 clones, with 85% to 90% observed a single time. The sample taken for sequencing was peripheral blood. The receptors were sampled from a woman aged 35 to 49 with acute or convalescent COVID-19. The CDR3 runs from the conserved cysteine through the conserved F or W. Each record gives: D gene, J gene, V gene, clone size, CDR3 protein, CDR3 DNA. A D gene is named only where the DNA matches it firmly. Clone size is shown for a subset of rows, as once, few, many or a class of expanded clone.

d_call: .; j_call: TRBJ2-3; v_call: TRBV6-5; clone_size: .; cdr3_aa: CASSYSGASTDTQYF; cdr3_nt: TGTGCCAGCAGTTACTCGGGGGCTAGCACAGATACGCAGTATTTT
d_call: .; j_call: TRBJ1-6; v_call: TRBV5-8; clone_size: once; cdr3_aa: CASSWPGVYNSPLHF; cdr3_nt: TGTGCCAGCAGCTGGCCGGGAGTTTATAATTCACCCCTCCACTTT
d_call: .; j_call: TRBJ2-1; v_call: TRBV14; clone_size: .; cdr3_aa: CASSQAPPNEQFF; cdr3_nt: TGTGCCAGCAGCCAAGCCCCCCCAAATGAGCAGTTCTTC
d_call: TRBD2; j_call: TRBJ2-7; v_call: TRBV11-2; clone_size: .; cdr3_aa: CASSLGGSSYEQYF; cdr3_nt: TGTGCCAGCAGCTTGGGAGGGTCCTCCTACGAGCAGTACTTC
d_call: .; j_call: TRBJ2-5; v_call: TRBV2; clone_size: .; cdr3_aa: CASRAQETQYF; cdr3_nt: TGTGCCAGCAGGGCACAAGAGACCCAGTACTTC
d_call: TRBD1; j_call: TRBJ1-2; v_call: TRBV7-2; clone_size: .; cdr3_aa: CASSFIRDRAGDGYTF; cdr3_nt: TGTGCCAGCAGCTTTATCCGGGACAGGGCGGGAGATGGCTACACCTTC
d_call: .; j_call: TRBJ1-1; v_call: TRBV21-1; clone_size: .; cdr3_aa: CASSKWDSLNTEAFF; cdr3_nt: TGTGCCAGCAGCAAATGGGACAGCTTGAACACTGAAGCTTTCTTT
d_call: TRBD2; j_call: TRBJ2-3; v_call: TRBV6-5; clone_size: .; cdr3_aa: CASSRLGGSLATQYF; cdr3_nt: TGTGCCAGCAGCCGCCTCGGCGGGAGCTTGGCAACGCAGTATTTT
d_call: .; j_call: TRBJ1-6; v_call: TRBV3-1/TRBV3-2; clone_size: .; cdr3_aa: CASSQDYGGGNNSPLHF; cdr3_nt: TGTGCCAGCAGCCAAGATTATGGGGGGGGAAATAATTCACCCCTCCACTTT
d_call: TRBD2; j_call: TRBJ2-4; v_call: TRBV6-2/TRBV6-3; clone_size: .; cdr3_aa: CASSRAGAAKNIQYF; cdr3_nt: TGTGCCAGCAGCCGAGCGGGAGCAGCCAAAAACATTCAGTACTTC
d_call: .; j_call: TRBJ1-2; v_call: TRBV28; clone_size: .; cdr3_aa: CASSSFLDGGGYTF; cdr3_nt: TGTGCCAGCAGTTCATTCCTTGACGGGGGTGGCTACACCTTC
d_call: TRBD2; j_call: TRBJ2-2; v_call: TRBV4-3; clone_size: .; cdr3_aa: CASSQARLAGVGGELFF; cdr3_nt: TGCGCCAGCAGCCAAGCTCGACTAGCGGGAGTAGGCGGGGAGCTGTTTTTT
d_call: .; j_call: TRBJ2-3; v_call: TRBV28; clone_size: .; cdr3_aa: CASSSGLTQYF; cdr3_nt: TGTGCCAGCAGCTCTGGACTAACGCAGTATTTT
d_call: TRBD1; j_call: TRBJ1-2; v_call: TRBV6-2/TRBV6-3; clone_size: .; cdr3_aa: CASSYGGTGQGYTF; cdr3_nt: TGTGCCAGCAGTTACGGGGGGACAGGGCAAGGCTACACCTTC
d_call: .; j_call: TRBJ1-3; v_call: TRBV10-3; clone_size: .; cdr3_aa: CAIKEVGTGNTIYF; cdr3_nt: TGTGCCATCAAGGAGGTTGGCACTGGAAACACCATATATTTT
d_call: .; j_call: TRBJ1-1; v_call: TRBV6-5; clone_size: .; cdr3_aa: CATGGQLEAFF; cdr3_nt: TGTGCCACCGGTGGGCAGCTTGAAGCTTTCTTT
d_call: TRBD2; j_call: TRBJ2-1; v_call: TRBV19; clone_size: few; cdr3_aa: CASSIGLAGDNEQFF; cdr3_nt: TGTGCCAGTAGTATCGGACTAGCGGGGGACAATGAGCAGTTCTTC
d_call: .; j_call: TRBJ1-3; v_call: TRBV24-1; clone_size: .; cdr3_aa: CATSDEVPSSGNTIYF; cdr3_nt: TGTGCCACCAGTGATGAGGTACCCTCCTCTGGAAACACCATATATTTT
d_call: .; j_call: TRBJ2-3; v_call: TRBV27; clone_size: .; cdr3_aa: CASSSSGIDTQYF; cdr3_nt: TGTGCCAGCAGTTCCTCAGGGATAGATACGCAGTATTTT
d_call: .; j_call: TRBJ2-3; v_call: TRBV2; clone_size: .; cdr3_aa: CASRSSDATQYF; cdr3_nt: TGTGCCAGCCGGTCTAGCGACGCTACGCAGTATTTT
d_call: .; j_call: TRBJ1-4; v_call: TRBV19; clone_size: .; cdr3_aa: CASRTGRGELFF; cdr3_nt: TGTGCCAGTAGAACAGGGCGGGGGGAACTGTTTTTT
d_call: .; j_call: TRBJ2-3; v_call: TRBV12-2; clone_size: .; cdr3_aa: CASRLVLWCTDTQYF; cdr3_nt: TGTGCAAGTCGCTTAGTACTATGGTGCACAGATACGCAGTATTTT
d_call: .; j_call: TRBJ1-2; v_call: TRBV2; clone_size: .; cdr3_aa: CASSALFYGYTF; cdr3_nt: TGTGCCAGCAGTGCCCTCTTCTATGGCTACACCTTC
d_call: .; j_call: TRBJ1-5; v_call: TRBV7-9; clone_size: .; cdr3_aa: CASGGSDYSNQPQHF; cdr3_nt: TGTGCCAGCGGGGGGTCAGATTATAGCAATCAGCCCCAGCATTTT
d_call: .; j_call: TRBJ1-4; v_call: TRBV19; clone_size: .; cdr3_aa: CASAPGRRGKLFF; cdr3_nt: TGTGCCAGTGCACCCGGGAGAAGGGGAAAACTGTTTTTT
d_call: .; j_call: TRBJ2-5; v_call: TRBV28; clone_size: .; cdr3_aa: CASSLFAGLETQYF; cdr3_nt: TGTGCCAGCAGTTTATTCGCGGGGCTCGAGACCCAGTACTTC
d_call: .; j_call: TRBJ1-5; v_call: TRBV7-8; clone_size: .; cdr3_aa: CASSPTNQPQHF; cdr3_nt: TGTGCCAGCAGCCCGACTAATCAGCCCCAGCATTTT
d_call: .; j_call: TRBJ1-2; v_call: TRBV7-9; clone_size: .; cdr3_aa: CASSSFRGSSTNYGYTF; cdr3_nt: TGTGCCAGCAGCTCCTTCAGGGGCTCCTCCACTAACTATGGCTACACCTTC
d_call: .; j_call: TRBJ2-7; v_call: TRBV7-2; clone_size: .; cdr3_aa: CASSLGPDSRGLEQYF; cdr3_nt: TGTGCCAGCAGCTTAGGTCCAGACTCCAGGGGTCTCGAGCAGTACTTC
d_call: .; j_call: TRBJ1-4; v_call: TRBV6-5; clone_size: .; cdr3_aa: CASSPLRGGGEKLFF; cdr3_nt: TGTGCCAGCAGCCCCCTCCGCGGGGGCGGTGAAAAACTGTTTTTT
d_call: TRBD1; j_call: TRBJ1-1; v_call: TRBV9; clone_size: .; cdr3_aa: CASSVGTGPNTEAFF; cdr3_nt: TGTGCCAGCAGCGTAGGGACAGGGCCGAACACTGAAGCTTTCTTT
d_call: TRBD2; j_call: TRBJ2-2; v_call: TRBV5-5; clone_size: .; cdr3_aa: CASTVGLAANTGELFF; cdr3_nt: TGTGCCAGCACCGTAGGACTAGCGGCGAACACCGGGGAGCTGTTTTTT
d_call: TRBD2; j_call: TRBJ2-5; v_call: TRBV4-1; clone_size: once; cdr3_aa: CASSHPGLAGEETQYF; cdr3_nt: TGCGCCAGCAGCCATCCGGGACTAGCGGGGGAGGAGACCCAGTACTTC
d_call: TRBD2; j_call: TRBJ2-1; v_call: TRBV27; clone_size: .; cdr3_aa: CASSRSGGSYNEQFF; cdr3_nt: TGTGCCAGCAGCCGTAGCGGGGGCTCCTACAATGAGCAGTTCTTC
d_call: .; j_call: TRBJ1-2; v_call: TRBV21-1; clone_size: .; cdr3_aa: CASSKGGVNYGYTF; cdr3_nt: TGTGCCAGCAGCAAAGGGGGGGTAAACTATGGCTACACCTTC
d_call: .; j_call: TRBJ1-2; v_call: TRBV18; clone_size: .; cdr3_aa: CASSGYSYGYTF; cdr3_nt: TGTGCCAGCTCAGGGTACAGCTATGGCTACACCTTC
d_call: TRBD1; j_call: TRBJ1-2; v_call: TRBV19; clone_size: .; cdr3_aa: CASNGDRGFYGYTF; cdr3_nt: TGTGCCAGTAATGGTGACAGGGGATTTTATGGCTACACCTTC
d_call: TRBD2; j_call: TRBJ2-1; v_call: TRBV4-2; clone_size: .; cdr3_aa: CASSQDLGGSQYNEQFF; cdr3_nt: TGTGCCAGCAGCCAAGATCTCGGCGGGAGTCAATACAATGAGCAGTTCTTC
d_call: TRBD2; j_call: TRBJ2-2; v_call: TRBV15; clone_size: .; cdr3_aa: CATSGRGGSGELFF; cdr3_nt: TGTGCCACCAGCGGGCGGGGAGGGTCCGGGGAGCTGTTTTTT
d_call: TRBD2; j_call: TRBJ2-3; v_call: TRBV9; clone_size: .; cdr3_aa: CASSPSSGRGDTQYF; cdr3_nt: TGTGCCAGCAGCCCCTCCAGCGGGAGAGGAGATACGCAGTATTTT
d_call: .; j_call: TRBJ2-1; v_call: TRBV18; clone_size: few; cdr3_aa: CASSGGGDEQFF; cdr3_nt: TGTGCCAGCAGCGGAGGCGGAGATGAGCAGTTCTTC
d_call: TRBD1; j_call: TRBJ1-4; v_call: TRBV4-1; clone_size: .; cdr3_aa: CASSQAGQGRKKLFF; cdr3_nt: TGCGCCAGCAGCCAAGCAGGACAGGGAAGGAAAAAACTGTTTTTT
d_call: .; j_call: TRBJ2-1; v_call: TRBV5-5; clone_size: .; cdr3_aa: CASSLGQGIYNEQFF; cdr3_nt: TGTGCCAGCAGCTTGGGGCAGGGAATCTACAATGAGCAGTTCTTC
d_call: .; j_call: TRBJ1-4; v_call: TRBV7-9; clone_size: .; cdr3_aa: CASSLRTGRNEKLFF; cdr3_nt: TGTGCCAGCAGCTTAAGAACAGGGCGGAATGAAAAACTGTTTTTT
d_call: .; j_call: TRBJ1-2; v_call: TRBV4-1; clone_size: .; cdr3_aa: CASSDDRFNYGYTF; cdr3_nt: TGCGCCAGCAGCGATGACAGGTTTAACTATGGCTACACCTTC
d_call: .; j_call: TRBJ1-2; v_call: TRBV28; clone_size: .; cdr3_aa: CASSLQGKGYTF; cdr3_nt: TGTGCCAGCAGTTTACAGGGAAAAGGCTACACCTTC
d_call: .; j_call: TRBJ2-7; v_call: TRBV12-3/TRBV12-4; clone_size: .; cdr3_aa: CASSLRFEQYF; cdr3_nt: TGTGCCAGCTCGTTGCGGTTCGAGCAGTACTTC
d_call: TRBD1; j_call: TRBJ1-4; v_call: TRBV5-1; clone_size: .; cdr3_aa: CASSLLRGPTGNEKLFF; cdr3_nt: TGCGCCAGCAGCTTGTTAAGGGGGCCTACGGGCAATGAAAAACTGTTTTTT
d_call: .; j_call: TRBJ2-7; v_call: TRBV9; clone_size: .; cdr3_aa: CASSVDDNYEQYF; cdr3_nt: TGTGCCAGCAGCGTAGACGACAACTACGAGCAGTACTTC
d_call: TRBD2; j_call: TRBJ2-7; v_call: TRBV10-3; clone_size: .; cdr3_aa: CAISVQGGDEQYF; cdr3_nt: TGTGCCATCAGTGTCCAGGGAGGGGACGAGCAGTACTTC
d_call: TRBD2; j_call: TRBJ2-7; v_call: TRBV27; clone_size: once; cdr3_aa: CASTSGSRASYEQYF; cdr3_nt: TGTGCCAGCACTAGCGGGTCCCGGGCCTCCTACGAGCAGTACTTC
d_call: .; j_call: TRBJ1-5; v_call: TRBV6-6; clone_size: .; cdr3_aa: CASSYPESNQPQHF; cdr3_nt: TGTGCCAGCAGTTACCCGGAGAGCAATCAGCCCCAGCATTTT
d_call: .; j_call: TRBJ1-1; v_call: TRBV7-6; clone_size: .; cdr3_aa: CASSVQEGTEAFF; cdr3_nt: TGTGCCAGCAGCGTACAGGAGGGCACTGAAGCTTTCTTT